Listed below are T cell receptor beta chains from one sample, sequenced in a study of CD8 T cells in ankylosing spondylitis. Via MiXCR, TCRdb re-called the 5' RACE reads, giving one row per CDR3 protein. The sample comprises around 480,000 distinct CDR3 sequences, roughly 15% of which are singletons, and approximately 1% rests with the top ten. What was sequenced was blood, either unsorted or a sorted T cell fraction (not recorded which). The receptors derive from a male donor with ankylosing spondylitis. The CDR3 runs from the conserved cysteine through the conserved F or W. D genes are given only for firm matches. The size of a clone is reported for some rows only, either as once, few or many, or as a class for expanded clones.

j_call | d_call | v_call | clone_size | cdr3_aa | cdr3_nt
TRBJ1-2 | . | TRBV5-1 | many | CASSWAGEYDGYTF | TGCGCCAGCAGCTGGGCGGGGGAGTACGACGGCTACACCTTC
TRBJ1-5 | . | TRBV7-2 | . | CASSLAMGWDQPQHF | TGTGCCAGCAGCTTAGCTATGGGTTGGGATCAGCCCCAGCATTTT
TRBJ1-6 | . | TRBV11-3 | . | CASSPVRGGHSPLHF | TGTGCCAGCAGCCCTGTCAGGGGCGGCCATTCACCCCTCCACTTT
TRBJ1-5 | . | TRBV20-1 | . | CSARRGPLGNQPQHF | TGCAGTGCTAGGAGGGGTCCGTTAGGCAATCAGCCCCAGCATTTT
TRBJ2-2 | . | TRBV6-1 | few | CATTAEGARGTGELFF | TGTGCCACCACAGCCGAGGGGGCGCGGGGCACCGGGGAGCTGTTTTTT
TRBJ2-5 | . | TRBV28 | . | CASSLGGKKETQYF | TGTGCCAGCAGTTTAGGCGGGAAAAAAGAGACCCAGTACTTC
TRBJ1-6 | TRBD1 | TRBV29-1 | many | CSVAYDRGSPLHF | TGCAGCGTTGCGTACGACAGGGGGTCACCCCTCCACTTT
TRBJ2-1 | . | TRBV27 | many | CASRGLGYNEQFF | TGTGCCAGCAGGGGACTTGGATACAATGAGCAGTTCTTC
TRBJ1-1 | . | TRBV4-1 | once | CASSQEEPGDPPEAFF | TGCGCCAGCAGCCAAGAGGAACCAGGGGACCCACCTGAAGCTTTCTTT
TRBJ2-2 | . | TRBV7-2 | few | CASSLEWTLNTGELFF | TGTGCCAGCAGCTTAGAGTGGACATTGAACACCGGGGAGCTGTTTTTT
TRBJ2-3 | TRBD2 | TRBV20-1 | . | CSAPQRGASTDTQYF | TGCAGTGCACCTCAGCGGGGAGCTAGCACAGATACGCAGTATTTT
TRBJ2-7 | . | TRBV9 | . | CASSVDAQGTPYEQYF | TGTGCCAGCAGCGTTGACGCTCAGGGGACCCCCTACGAGCAGTACTTC
TRBJ2-1 | . | TRBV12-3/TRBV12-4 | few | CASSQPPRVLNYNEQFF | TGTGCCAGCAGTCAACCCCCCCGGGTCCTTAACTACAATGAGCAGTTCTTC
TRBJ2-3 | TRBD2 | TRBV9 | few | CASSASGLAYTDTQYF | TGTGCCAGCAGCGCCTCGGGACTAGCCTACACAGATACGCAGTATTTT
TRBJ2-5 | . | TRBV7-2 | many | CASSYRTKQQETQYF | TGTGCCAGCAGCTACCGGACAAAGCAGCAAGAGACCCAGTACTTC
TRBJ1-3 | . | TRBV7-2 | few | CASSRTPSSGNTIYF | TGTGCCAGCAGCAGGACACCGAGCTCTGGAAACACCATATATTTT
TRBJ1-1 | TRBD1 | TRBV12-3/TRBV12-4 | many | CASSSDRATEAFF | TGTGCCAGCAGCTCTGACAGGGCCACTGAAGCTTTCTTT
TRBJ2-1 | . | TRBV27 | . | CASRTPGLGYNEQFF | TGTGCCAGCAGAACCCCGGGGCTAGGTTACAATGAGCAGTTCTTC
TRBJ2-1 | TRBD2 | TRBV20-1 | few | CSAGLAGAGYNEQFF | TGCAGTGCTGGGCTAGCGGGAGCTGGCTACAATGAGCAGTTCTTC
TRBJ1-1 | . | TRBV7-7 | . | CASSYRSNTEAFF | TGTGCTAGCAGCTACAGGAGTAACACTGAAGCTTTCTTT
TRBJ1-6 | . | TRBV6-5 | . | CASSYGKASSYNSPLHF | TGTGCCAGCAGTTACGGGAAGGCGAGCTCCTATAATTCACCCCTCCACTTT
TRBJ2-1 | TRBD2 | TRBV12-3/TRBV12-4 | few | CASSSHQTSGSGEQFF | TGTGCCAGCAGTTCCCACCAGACTAGCGGGAGTGGTGAGCAGTTCTTC
TRBJ2-4 | TRBD2 | TRBV6-1 | few | CASSERTGLAIWSKNIQYF | TGTGCCAGCAGTGAAAGGACGGGACTAGCAATCTGGTCCAAAAACATTCAGTACTTC
TRBJ1-1 | . | TRBV5-1 | many | CASSWTSRDTEAFF | TGCGCCAGCAGCTGGACGAGCAGGGACACTGAAGCTTTCTTT
TRBJ2-7 | . | TRBV5-6 | few | CASSLPPGHHEQYF | TGTGCCAGCAGCTTGCCCCCAGGGCACCACGAGCAGTACTTC
TRBJ1-5 | . | TRBV21-1 | . | CASSVTENSNQPQHF | TGTGCCAGCAGCGTAACAGAGAATAGCAATCAGCCCCAGCATTTT
TRBJ2-2 | . | TRBV7-6 | few | CASSLVTYGAGHTTNTGELFF | TGTGCCAGCAGCTTAGTGACTTACGGCGCGGGACACACTACGAACACCGGGGAGCTGTTTTTT
TRBJ1-1 | . | TRBV12-3/TRBV12-4 | many | CASSLRGVDTEAFF | TGTGCCAGCAGTTTAAGGGGAGTTGACACTGAAGCTTTCTTT
TRBJ2-5 | . | TRBV5-1 | few | CASTPTAGTGETQYF | TGCGCCAGCACACCGACGGCTGGAACAGGGGAGACCCAGTACTTC
TRBJ1-1 | . | TRBV25-1 | few | CASSDTRVRKDTEAFF | TGTGCCAGCAGTGATACACGGGTCCGGAAGGACACTGAAGCTTTCTTT
TRBJ1-4 | . | TRBV29-1 | many | CSVEYPYREKLFF | TGCAGCGTTGAATACCCGTACCGCGAAAAACTGTTTTTT
TRBJ1-4 | TRBD1 | TRBV7-9 | . | CASSRGQTNEKLFF | TGTGCCAGCAGCCGGGGACAGACTAATGAAAAACTGTTTTTT
TRBJ1-1 | . | TRBV29-1 | few | CSVEKSAEAFF | TGCAGCGTTGAAAAAAGCGCTGAAGCTTTCTTT
TRBJ2-1 | . | TRBV6-2/TRBV6-3 | many | CASSYEGWKGSSYNEQFF | TGTGCCAGCAGTTATGAGGGCTGGAAAGGGAGCTCCTACAATGAGCAGTTCTTC
TRBJ2-7 | TRBD2 | TRBV6-5 | . | CASSYREDRPEYF | TGTGCCAGCAGTTACCGGGAGGACCGCCCGGAGTACTTC
TRBJ2-3 | . | TRBV19 | . | CASNDRRSTDTQYF | TGTGCCAGTAATGACAGGAGAAGCACAGATACGCAGTATTTT
TRBJ2-7 | TRBD1 | TRBV7-2 | few | CASSLAGGTSSYEQYF | TGTGCCAGCAGCTTAGCAGGGGGCACAAGCTCCTACGAGCAGTACTTC
TRBJ1-1 | . | TRBV20-1 | few | CSARTGPGTEAFF | TGCAGTGCTCGCACAGGGCCGGGGACTGAAGCTTTCTTT
TRBJ1-1 | TRBD1 | TRBV12-3/TRBV12-4 | . | CASSLRQGLNTEAFF | TGTGCCAGCAGTTTGAGACAGGGGTTGAACACTGAAGCTTTCTTT
TRBJ1-6 | . | TRBV9 | . | CASSVGGTENSPLHF | TGTGCCAGCAGCGTAGGGGGGACGGAAAATTCACCCCTCCACTTT
TRBJ1-4 | . | TRBV5-1 | . | CASSSGLSSGNEKLFF | TGCGCCAGCAGCTCGGGACTGTCTTCGGGTAATGAAAAACTGTTTTTT
TRBJ2-3 | TRBD2 | TRBV12-3/TRBV12-4 | few | CASSFSGGSSTTDTQYF | TGTGCCAGCAGTTTCTCGGGAGGATCCTCTACCACAGATACGCAGTATTTT
TRBJ1-1 | . | TRBV13 | few | CASRVGAGWDTEAFF | TGTGCCAGCAGAGTGGGGGCAGGTTGGGACACTGAAGCTTTCTTT
TRBJ2-5 | . | TRBV5-1 | . | CASSQGLETETQYF | TGCGCCAGCAGCCAAGGACTGGAAACCGAGACCCAGTACTTC
TRBJ1-1 | . | TRBV2 | few | CASILQQGTEAFF | TGTGCCAGCATCCTCCAACAGGGCACTGAAGCTTTCTTT
TRBJ1-1 | . | TRBV28 | few | CASSLYLTEAFF | TGTGCCAGCAGTTTATATTTGACTGAAGCTTTCTTT
TRBJ2-1 | . | TRBV20-1 | . | CSAPQGGAIYNEQFF | TGCAGTGCTCCCCAAGGGGGAGCGATCTACAATGAGCAGTTCTTC
TRBJ1-5 | TRBD1 | TRBV5-1 | . | CASSLGTGTQPQHF | TGCGCCAGCAGCTTGGGGACAGGGACTCAGCCCCAGCATTTT
TRBJ2-5 | TRBD2 | TRBV20-1 | few | CSGLGLAGGETQYF | TGCAGTGGCCTGGGGCTAGCGGGAGGAGAGACCCAGTACTTC
TRBJ2-2 | . | TRBV7-3 | . | CASSPFGRGQRGPGELFF | TGTGCCAGCAGCCCATTCGGTAGGGGCCAGAGAGGTCCCGGGGAGCTGTTTTTT
TRBJ2-2 | TRBD1 | TRBV29-1 | few | CSADRGHTGELFF | TGCAGCGCCGACAGGGGGCACACCGGGGAGCTGTTTTTT